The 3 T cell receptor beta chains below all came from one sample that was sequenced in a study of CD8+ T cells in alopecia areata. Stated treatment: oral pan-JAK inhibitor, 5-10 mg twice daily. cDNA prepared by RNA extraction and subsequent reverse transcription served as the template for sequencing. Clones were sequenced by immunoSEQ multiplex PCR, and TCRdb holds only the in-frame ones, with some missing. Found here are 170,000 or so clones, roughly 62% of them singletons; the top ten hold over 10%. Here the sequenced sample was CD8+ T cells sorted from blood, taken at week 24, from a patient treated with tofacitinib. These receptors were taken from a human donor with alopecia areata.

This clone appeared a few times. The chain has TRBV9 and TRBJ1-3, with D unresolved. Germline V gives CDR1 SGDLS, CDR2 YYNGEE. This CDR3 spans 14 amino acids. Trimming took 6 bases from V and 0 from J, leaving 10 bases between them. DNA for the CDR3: TGTGCCAGCACCCCCCGCTTCTCTGGAAACACCATATATTTT. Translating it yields CASTPRFSGNTIYF.

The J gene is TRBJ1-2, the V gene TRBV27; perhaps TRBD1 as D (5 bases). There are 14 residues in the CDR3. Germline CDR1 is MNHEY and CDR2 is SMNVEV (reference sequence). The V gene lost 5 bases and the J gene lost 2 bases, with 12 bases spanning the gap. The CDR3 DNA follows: TGTGCCAGCAGTACATCCCGGGACAACTATGGCTACACCTTC. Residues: CASSTSRDNYGYTF.

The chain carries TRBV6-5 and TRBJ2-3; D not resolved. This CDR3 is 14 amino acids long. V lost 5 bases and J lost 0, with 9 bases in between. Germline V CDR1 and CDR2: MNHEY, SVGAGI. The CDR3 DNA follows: TGTGCCAGCAGTCCGTGGGGAAGCACAGATACGCAGTATTTT. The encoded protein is CASSPWGSTDTQYF.